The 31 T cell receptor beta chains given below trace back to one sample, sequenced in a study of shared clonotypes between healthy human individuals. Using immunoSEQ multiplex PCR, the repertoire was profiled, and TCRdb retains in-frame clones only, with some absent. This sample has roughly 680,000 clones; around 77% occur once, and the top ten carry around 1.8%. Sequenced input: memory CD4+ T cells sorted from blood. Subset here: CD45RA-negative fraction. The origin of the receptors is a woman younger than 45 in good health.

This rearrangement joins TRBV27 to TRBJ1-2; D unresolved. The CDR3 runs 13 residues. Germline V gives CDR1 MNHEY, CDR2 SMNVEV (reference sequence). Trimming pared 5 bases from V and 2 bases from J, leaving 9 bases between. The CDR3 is CASSPSVNYGYTF. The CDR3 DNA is TGTGCCAGCAGTCCGAGTGTGAACTATGGCTACACCTTC.

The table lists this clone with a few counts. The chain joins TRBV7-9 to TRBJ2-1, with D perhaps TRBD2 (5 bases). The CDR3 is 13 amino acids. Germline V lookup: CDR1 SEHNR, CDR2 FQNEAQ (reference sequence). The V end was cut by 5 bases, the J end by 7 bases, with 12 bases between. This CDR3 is CASSTTSGNEQFF. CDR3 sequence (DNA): TGTGCCAGCAGCACAACTTCGGGGAATGAGCAGTTCTTC. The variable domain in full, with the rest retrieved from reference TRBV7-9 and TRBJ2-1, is DTGVSQNPRHKITKRGQNVTFRCDPISEHNRLYWYRQTLGQGPEFLTYFQNEAQLEKSRLLSDRFSAERPKGSFSTLEIQRTEQGDSAMYLCASSTTSGNEQFFGPGTRLTVL.

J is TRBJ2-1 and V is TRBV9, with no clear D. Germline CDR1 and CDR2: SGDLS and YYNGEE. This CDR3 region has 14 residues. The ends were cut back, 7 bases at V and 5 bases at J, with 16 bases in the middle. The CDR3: CASVRAPGHNEQFF. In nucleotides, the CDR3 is TGTGCCAGCGTCCGGGCCCCCGGGCACAATGAGCAGTTCTTC.

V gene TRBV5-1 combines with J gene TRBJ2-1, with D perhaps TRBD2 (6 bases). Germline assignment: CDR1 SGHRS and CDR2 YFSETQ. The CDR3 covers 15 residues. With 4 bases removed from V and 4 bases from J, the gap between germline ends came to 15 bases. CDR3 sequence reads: CASSTTGTAYNEQFF. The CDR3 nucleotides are TGCGCCAGCAGCACAACCGGGACTGCTTACAATGAGCAGTTCTTC.

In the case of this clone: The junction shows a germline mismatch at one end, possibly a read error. CDR3 loop: CASSEQGDQSQHF. The CDR3 DNA reads as TGTGCCAGCAGTGAACAGGGAGATCAGTCCCAGCATTTT. This chain connects TRBV6-1 to TRBJ1-5; tentatively, D is TRBD1 (5 bases). The CDR3 loop spans 13 amino acids. The V gene's germline CDR1 is MNHNS and CDR2 SASEGT.

DNA for the CDR3: TGTGCCAGCAGTGAATTCCCAAACAGTGCAACTAATGAAAAACTGTTTTTT. As protein: CASSEFPNSATNEKLFF. This chain connects TRBV2 to TRBJ1-4; no reliable D call. CDR1 is SNHLY and CDR2 is FYNNEI in the germline V gene. V lost 2 bases to trimming and J lost 0 bases, with 13 bases between them. This CDR3 spans 17 amino acids.

The CDR3 reads CASSASGLVFSYNEQFF. DNA for the CDR3: TGTGCCAGCAGTGCCTCAGGACTTGTCTTCTCCTACAATGAGCAGTTCTTC. The rearrangement joins TRBV25-1 to TRBJ2-1; tentatively, D is TRBD2 (5 bases). The ends were cut back, 4 bases at V and 0 bases at J, with 16 bases in the middle. The germline V gene has CDR1 MGHDK and CDR2 SYGVNS. The CDR3 is 17 residues long. The whole variable domain, filled in from reference TRBV25-1 and TRBJ2-1, reads EADIYQTPRYLVIGTGKKITLECSQTMGHDKMYWYQQDPGMELHLIHYSYGVNSTEKGDLSSESTVSRIRTEHFPLTLESARPSHTSQYLCASSASGLVFSYNEQFFGPGTRLTVL.

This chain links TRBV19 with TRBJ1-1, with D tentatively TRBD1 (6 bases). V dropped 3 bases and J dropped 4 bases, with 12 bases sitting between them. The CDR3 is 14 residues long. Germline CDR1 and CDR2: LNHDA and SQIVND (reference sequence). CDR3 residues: CASSIKGGTTEAFF. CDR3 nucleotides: TGTGCCAGTAGTATCAAGGGGGGGACCACTGAAGCTTTCTTT.

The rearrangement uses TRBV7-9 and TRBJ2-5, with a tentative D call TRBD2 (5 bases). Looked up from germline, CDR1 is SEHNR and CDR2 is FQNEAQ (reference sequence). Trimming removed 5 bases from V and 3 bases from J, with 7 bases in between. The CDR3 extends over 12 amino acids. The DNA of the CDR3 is TGTGCCAGCAGCCGGACTGAAGAGACCCAGTACTTC. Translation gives CASSRTEETQYF.

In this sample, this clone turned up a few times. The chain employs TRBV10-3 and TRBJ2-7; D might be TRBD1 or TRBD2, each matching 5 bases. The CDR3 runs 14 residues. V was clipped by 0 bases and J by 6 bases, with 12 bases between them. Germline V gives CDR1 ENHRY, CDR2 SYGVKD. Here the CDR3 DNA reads TGTGCCATCAGTGAGTCGATAGGGGACGGCGAGCAGTACTTC. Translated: CAISESIGDGEQYF.

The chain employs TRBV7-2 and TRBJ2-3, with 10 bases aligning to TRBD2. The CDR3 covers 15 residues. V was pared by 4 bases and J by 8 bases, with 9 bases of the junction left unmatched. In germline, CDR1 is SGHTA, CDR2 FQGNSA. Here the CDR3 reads CASSSNALAGVTQYF. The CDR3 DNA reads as TGTGCCAGCAGCTCGAACGCGCTAGCGGGAGTTACGCAGTATTTT.

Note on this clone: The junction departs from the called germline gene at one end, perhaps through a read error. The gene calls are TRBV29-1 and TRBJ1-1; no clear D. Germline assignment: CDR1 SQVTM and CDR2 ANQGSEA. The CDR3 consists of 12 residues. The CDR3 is CSVEDLKTEAFF. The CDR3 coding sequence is TGCAGCGTTGAAGATCTGAAAACTGAAGCTTTCTTT.

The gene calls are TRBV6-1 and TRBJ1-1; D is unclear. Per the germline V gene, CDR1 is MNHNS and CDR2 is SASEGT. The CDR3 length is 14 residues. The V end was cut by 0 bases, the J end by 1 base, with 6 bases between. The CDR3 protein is CASSEASGNTEAFF. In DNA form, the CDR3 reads TGTGCCAGCAGTGAAGCGTCGGGGAACACTGAAGCTTTCTTT.

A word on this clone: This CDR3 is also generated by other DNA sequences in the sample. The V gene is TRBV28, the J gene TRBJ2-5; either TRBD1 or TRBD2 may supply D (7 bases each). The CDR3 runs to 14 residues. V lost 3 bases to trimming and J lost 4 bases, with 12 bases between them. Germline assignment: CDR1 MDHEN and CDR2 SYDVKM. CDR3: CASSLPGGGETQYF. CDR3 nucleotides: TGTGCCAGCAGTTTGCCAGGGGGGGGAGAGACCCAGTACTTC. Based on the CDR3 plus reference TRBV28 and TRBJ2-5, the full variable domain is DVKVTQSSRYLVKRTGEKVFLECVQDMDHENMFWYRQDPGLGLRLIYFSYDVKMKEKGDIPEGYSVSREKKERFSLILESASTNQTSMYLCASSLPGGGETQYFGPGTRLLVL.

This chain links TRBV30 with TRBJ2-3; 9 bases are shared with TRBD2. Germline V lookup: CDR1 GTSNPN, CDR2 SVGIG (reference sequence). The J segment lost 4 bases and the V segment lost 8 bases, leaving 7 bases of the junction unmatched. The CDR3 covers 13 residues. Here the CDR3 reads CASQLAGSDTQYF. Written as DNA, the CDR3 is TGTGCCAGTCAACTAGCGGGTTCAGATACGCAGTATTTT.

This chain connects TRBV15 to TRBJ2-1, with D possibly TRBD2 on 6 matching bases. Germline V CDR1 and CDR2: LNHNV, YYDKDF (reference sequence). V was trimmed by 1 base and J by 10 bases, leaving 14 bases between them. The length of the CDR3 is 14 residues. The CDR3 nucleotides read TGTGCCACCAGCAGAGCCGCTAGCGTTAAAGAGCAGTTCTTC. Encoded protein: CATSRAASVKEQFF.

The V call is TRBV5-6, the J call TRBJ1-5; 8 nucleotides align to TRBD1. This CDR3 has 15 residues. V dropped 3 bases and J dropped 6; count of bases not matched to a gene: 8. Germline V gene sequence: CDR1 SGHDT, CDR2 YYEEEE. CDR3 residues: CASSSSSGGRQPQHF. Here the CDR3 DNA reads TGTGCCAGCAGCTCCTCGTCAGGGGGCCGTCAGCCCCAGCATTTT.

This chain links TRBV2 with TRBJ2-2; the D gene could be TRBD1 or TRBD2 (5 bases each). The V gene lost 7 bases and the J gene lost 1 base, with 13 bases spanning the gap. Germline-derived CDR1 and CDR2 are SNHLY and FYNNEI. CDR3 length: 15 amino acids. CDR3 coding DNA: TGTGCCAGCACTCAGGGAGTCGTGAACACCGGGGAGCTGTTTTTT. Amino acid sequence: CASTQGVVNTGELFF.

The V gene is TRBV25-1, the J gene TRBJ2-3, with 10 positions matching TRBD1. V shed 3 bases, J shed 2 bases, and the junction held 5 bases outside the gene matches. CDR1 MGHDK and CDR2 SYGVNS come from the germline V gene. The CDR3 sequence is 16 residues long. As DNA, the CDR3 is TGTGCCAGCAGTGATCAAGGGACAGGGGCCACAGATACGCAGTATTTT. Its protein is CASSDQGTGATDTQYF.

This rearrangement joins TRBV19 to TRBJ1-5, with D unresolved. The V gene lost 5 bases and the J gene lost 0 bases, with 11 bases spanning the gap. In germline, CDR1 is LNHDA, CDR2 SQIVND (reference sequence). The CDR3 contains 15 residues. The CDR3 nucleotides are TGTGCCAGTAGTGCCCTCGGGATTAGCAATCAGCCCCAGCATTTT. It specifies CASSALGISNQPQHF. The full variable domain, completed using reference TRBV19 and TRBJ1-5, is DGGITQSPKYLFRKEGQNVTLSCEQNLNHDAMYWYRQDPGQGLRLIYYSQIVNDFQKGDIAEGYSVSREKKESFPLTVTSAQKNPTAFYLCASSALGISNQPQHFGDGTRLSIL.

The CDR3 DNA reads TGTGCCAGCAGCTTGGCCCCCGGGAATCAGCCCCAGCATTTT. This translates into CASSLAPGNQPQHF. The V and J genes are TRBV5-6 and TRBJ1-5; no definite D call. V lost 0 bases to trimming and J lost 4 bases, with 8 bases between them. The CDR3 length is 14 residues. Germline V lookup: CDR1 SGHDT, CDR2 YYEEEE.

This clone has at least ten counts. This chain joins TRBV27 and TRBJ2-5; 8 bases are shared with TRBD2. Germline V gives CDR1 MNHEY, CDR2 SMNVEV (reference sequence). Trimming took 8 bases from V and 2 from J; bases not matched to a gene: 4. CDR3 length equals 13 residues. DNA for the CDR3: TGTGCCAGCCATAAGCGGGGGCAAGAGACCCAGTACTTC. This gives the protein CASHKRGQETQYF.

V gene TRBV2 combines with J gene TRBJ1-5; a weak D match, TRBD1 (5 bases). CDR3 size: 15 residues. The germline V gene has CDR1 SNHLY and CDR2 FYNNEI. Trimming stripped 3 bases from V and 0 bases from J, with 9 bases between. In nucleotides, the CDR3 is TGTGCCAGCAGTGACAGGGTGTTTAGCAATCAGCCCCAGCATTTT. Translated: CASSDRVFSNQPQHF. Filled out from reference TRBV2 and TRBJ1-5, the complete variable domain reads EPEVTQTPSHQVTQMGQEVILRCVPISNHLYFYWYRQILGQKVEFLVSFYNNEISEKSEIFDDQFSVERPDGSNFTLKIRSTKLEDSAMYFCASSDRVFSNQPQHFGDGTRLSIL.

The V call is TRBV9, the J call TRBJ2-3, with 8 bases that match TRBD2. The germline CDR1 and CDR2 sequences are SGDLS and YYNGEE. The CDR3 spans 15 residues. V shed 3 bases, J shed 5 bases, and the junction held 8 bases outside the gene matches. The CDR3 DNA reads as TGTGCCAGCAGCGGACCGGGACTAGGAGGAGATACGCAGTATTTT. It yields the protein CASSGPGLGGDTQYF.

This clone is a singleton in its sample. The CDR3: CASSLDSVQETQYF. The DNA for the CDR3 is TGTGCCAGCAGCTTGGATTCGGTACAAGAGACCCAGTACTTC. The V gene is TRBV5-4, the J gene TRBJ2-5, with D uncertain. This CDR3 region has 14 residues. Germline lookup yields CDR1 SGHNT and CDR2 YYREEE (reference sequence). V shed 0 bases and J shed 2 bases, with 8 bases lying between them.

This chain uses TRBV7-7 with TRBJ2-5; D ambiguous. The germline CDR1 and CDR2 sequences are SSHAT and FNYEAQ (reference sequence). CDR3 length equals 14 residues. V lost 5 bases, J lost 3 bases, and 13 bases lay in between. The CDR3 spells CASSPLGGKETQYF. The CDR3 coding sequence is TGTGCCAGCAGCCCCCTGGGCGGAAAAGAGACCCAGTACTTC.

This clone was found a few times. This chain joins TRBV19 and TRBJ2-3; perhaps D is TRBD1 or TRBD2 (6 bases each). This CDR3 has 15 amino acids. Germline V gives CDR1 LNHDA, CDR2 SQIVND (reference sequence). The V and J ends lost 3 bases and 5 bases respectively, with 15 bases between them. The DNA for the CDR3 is TGTGCCAGTAGTATTGCACCGGGGGCTGTAGATACGCAGTATTTT. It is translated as CASSIAPGAVDTQYF.

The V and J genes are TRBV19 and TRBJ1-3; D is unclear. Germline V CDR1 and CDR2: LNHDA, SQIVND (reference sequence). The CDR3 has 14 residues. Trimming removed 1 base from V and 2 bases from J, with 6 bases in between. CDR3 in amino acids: CASSIARTGNTIYF. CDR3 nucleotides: TGTGCCAGTAGTATAGCCCGGACTGGAAACACCATATATTTT. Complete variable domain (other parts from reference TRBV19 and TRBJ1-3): DGGITQSPKYLFRKEGQNVTLSCEQNLNHDAMYWYRQDPGQGLRLIYYSQIVNDFQKGDIAEGYSVSREKKESFPLTVTSAQKNPTAFYLCASSIARTGNTIYFGEGSWLTVV.

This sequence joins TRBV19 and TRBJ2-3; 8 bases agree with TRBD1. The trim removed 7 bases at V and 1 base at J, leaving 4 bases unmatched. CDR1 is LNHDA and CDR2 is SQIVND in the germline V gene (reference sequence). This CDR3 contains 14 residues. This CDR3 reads CASTQGAGTDTQYF. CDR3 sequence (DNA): TGTGCCAGTACCCAGGGGGCCGGCACAGATACGCAGTATTTT. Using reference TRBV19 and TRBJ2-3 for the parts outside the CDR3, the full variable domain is DGGITQSPKYLFRKEGQNVTLSCEQNLNHDAMYWYRQDPGQGLRLIYYSQIVNDFQKGDIAEGYSVSREKKESFPLTVTSAQKNPTAFYLCASTQGAGTDTQYFGPGTRLTVL.

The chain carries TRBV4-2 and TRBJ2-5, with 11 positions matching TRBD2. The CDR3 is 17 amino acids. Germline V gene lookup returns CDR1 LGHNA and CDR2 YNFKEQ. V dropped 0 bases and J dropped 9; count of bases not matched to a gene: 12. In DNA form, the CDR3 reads TGTGCCAGCAGCCAAGATTTCCGGACTAGCGGGTCGTGGGCCCAGTACTTC. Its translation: CASSQDFRTSGSWAQYF.

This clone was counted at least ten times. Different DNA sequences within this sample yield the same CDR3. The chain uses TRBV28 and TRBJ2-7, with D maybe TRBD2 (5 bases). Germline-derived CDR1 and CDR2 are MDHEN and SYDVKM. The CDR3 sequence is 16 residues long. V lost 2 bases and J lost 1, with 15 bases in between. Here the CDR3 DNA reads TGTGCCAGCAGTTTAGAGTACGGGATGGGTTCCTACGAGCAGTACTTC. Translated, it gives CASSLEYGMGSYEQYF.